Below are 2 T cell receptor beta chains sequenced from a single sample in a study of blood T cell repertoires in COVID-19. Assay used: immunoSEQ multiplex PCR; TCRdb lists only in-frame clones, some missing. Among approximately 150,000 clones, 87% were seen once, and the ten largest hold roughly 4%. Sequenced material: PBMCs or T cells enriched from blood (not recorded which). These receptors were collected from a woman aged 40 to 50 who had been exposed to COVID-19.

DNA of the CDR3: TGTGCCAGCAGTTATGGTGGTTCAGGGGCTTTTTCACCCCTCCACTTT. Its translation: CASSYGGSGAFSPLHF. The V call is TRBV6-6, the J call TRBJ1-6, with D perhaps TRBD1 (6 bases). This CDR3 has 16 residues. Deletions cut 3 bases from V and 9 bases from J, with 18 bases between. Germline CDR1 and CDR2: MNHNY and SVGAGI (reference sequence).

Ten or more counts support this clone. V gene TRBV20-1 combines with J gene TRBJ2-2; D gene uncertain. Germline-derived CDR1 and CDR2 are DFQATT and SNEGSKA (reference sequence). Trimming left V 6 bases short and J 4 bases short, with 6 bases between. This CDR3 is 11 amino acids long. CDR3 nucleotide sequence: TGCAGTGCCGAGTTCACCGGGGAGCTGTTTTTT. Amino acids: CSAEFTGELFF.